The present entry profiles one T cell receptor beta chain with its context. No antigen is known for it. Base quality data are lacking; no much larger clone is found one base away. TCRbeta CDR3 regions were amplified from genomic DNA by means of the immunoSEQ Assay, a bias-controlled multiplex PCR. On the study's bioinformatics: The number of nucleated cells in each sample was estimated from the amplification of reference gene primers within the assay. To quantify the absolute abundance of each unique TCRbeta CDR3 rearrangement, sequence reads were collapsed and filtered. For each sample, productive Simpson clonality was calculated as the square root of Simpson's diversity index across productive rearrangements. TCRdb carries this immuneACCESS record with in-frame sequences only. Its versions omit some clonotypes, under half of them owing to an unresolved V gene in the studies checked, with the rest unexplained. Clone size and V and J calls were adopted from that table, with D and trimming inferred from the DNA. The sample contains 250,000 or so clones, more than 65% of them found a single time. The ten largest clonotypes hold around 3.6% of the sample.

Relative to germline, V is 0 bases shorter and J is 1 base shorter, with 11 bases between their ends. The CDR3 measures 16 amino acids from cysteine to phenylalanine. The CDR3 DNA has 48 bases and is translated from base 1. For CDR1 and CDR2, the germline V gene lists LGHNT and FRNRAP. These data originate in a study of blood T cell repertoires in COVID-19 (dated by TCRdb to the early 2020s). Broadly, across the study: Collaborator samples came from the United States, Italy and Spain and covered acute and convalescent phases of COVID-19. The samples were drawn from the first 160 participants of the ongoing ImmuneRACE study and from some 1,300 subjects provided by 6 global collaborators. A de-identified subject ID, COVID-19 status, age in years and sex were almost always included in the sample metadata. The repertoires were released in a freely available public database meant as a resource for research on the immune response to SARS-CoV-2. The prospective study material was composed of cDNA or gDNA derived from T cells, B-cell-depleted T cells, or PBMCs. Where available, HLA class I and class II types were taken from metadata supplied by the sample provider and were not determined by assay-based typing. The dataset comprised deeply sampled blood TCRbeta repertoires from subjects exposed to, actively infected with, or recovered from COVID-19.

In the prospective study, participants were roughly 18 to 95 years old, resided in 24 geographic areas of the United States, and were enrolled through a virtual design. In the prospective study, participants were assigned to cohorts based on the clinical history participants reported in a screening survey and a study questionnaire. ImmuneRACE Cohort 3 recovered participants were defined by two consecutive negative NP/OP PCR tests, healthcare professional clearance, or symptom resolution. In the prospective study, whole blood, serum and a nasopharyngeal or oropharyngeal swab were collected from each participant by mobile phlebotomists. Over a roughly two-month period, participants in the prospective study had the option of providing additional blood draws and questionnaires. Before DNA extraction, prospective study blood samples were shipped either frozen or at room temperature. The research as a whole found: How much clinical and demographic metadata was included differed by source and by participant, and the metadata was provided uncurated.

Specimen: PBMCs or T cells enriched from blood (not recorded which). This clonotype originated in a man aged 50-59 years who had recovered from COVID-19. This chain is built from TRBV12-5 and TRBJ2-3; there is no confident call for the D gene. In nucleotides, the sequence is TGTGCTAGTGGTTTGGTACGTGACGAGGGCACAGATACGCAGTATTTT. Its amino acids are CASGLVRDEGTDTQYF.